The 16 T cell receptor beta chains given below trace back to one sample, sequenced in a study of T cells after yellow fever vaccination. TCRdb recomputed calls from the 5' RACE reads with MiXCR, one row per CDR3 protein. The sample shows approximately 450,000 distinct CDR3 sequences, under 20% of them seen only once. The specimen comprised PBMCs, sampled before the yellow fever booster vaccination. All receptors come from a man aged 18 to 30 who received the YFV17D yellow fever vaccine.

The gene calls are TRBV23-1 and TRBJ2-7, with unresolved D. TRBV23-1 is assigned to the ORF class and has an uncertain function. This CDR3 comprises 11 residues. The CDR3: CDAIGSYEQYV. CDR3 in DNA: TGCGACGCCATCGGTTCCTACGAGCAGTACGTC.

CDR3 amino acids: CASHERTSTDTQYF. CDR3 bases: TGTGCCAGCCATGAGAGAACTAGCACAGATACGCAGTATTTT. The chain uses TRBV2 and TRBJ2-3; D remains ambiguous. Trimming took off 8 bases at V and 0 bases at J, with 12 bases between the two ends. Looked up from germline, CDR1 is SNHLY and CDR2 is FYNNEI. This CDR3 is 14 amino acids long.

There are a few counts of this clonotype. The chain carries TRBV12-3 or TRBV12-4 and TRBJ2-3; 11 positions match TRBD2. The junction had 9 bases not matched to a gene; V was cut back by 5 bases and J by 8 bases. The CDR3 covers 15 residues. The CDR3 DNA sequence: TGTGCCAGCAGTAACCCGGGACTAGCGGAGTTTACGCAGTATTTT. Amino acids: CASSNPGLAEFTQYF.

The chain carries TRBV20-1 and TRBJ2-2; D gene ambiguous. The V end was cut by 0 bases, the J end by 0 bases, with 2 bases between. This CDR3 is 13 amino acids long. CDR1 and CDR2 (germline): DFQATT, SNEGSKA (reference sequence). In DNA, the CDR3 is TGCAGTGCTAGAGATTCGAACACCGGGGAGCTGTTTTTT. It specifies CSARDSNTGELFF.

This clonotype showed up just a few times. The chain links TRBV5-1 to TRBJ2-7, with D possibly matching TRBD1 (7 bases). CDR3 length equals 16 residues. Germline V gene lookup returns CDR1 SGHRS and CDR2 YFSETQ. Trimming removed 4 bases from V and 0 bases from J, with 17 bases in between. In DNA form, the CDR3 reads TGCGCCAGCAGCGCGGGGACAGTTTCATCCTCCTACGAGCAGTACTTC. Protein: CASSAGTVSSSYEQYF.

This chain connects TRBV6-2 or TRBV6-3 to TRBJ1-1; D not certain. V gave up 6 bases and J gave up 1 base, with 6 bases separating them. The CDR3 runs 12 residues. The germline CDR1 and CDR2 sequences are MNHEY and SVGEGT. The CDR3 protein is CASRFENTEAFF. The CDR3 DNA follows: TGTGCCAGCAGGTTCGAGAACACTGAAGCTTTCTTT.

This clonotype was recorded many times. This rearrangement joins TRBV6-6 to TRBJ2-7, with D possibly matching TRBD2 (5 bases). Trimming took off 10 bases at V and 3 bases at J, with 13 bases between the two ends. In germline, CDR1 is MNHNY, CDR2 SVGAGI (reference sequence). The CDR3 spans 12 residues. The CDR3 spells CATFAGLYEQYF. The DNA of the CDR3 is TGTGCCACCTTCGCGGGCCTCTACGAGCAGTACTTC.

This clonotype came up once. V gene TRBV6-5 combines with J gene TRBJ2-2, with a possible D match to TRBD2 (6 bases). V was clipped by 4 bases and J by 6 bases, with 12 bases between them. From germline, CDR1 is MNHEY and CDR2 SVGAGI. The CDR3 length is 14 residues. The CDR3 DNA follows: TGTGCCAGCAGTTTCCTGTGGGAGGCCGGGGAGCTGTTTTTT. Translated, it gives CASSFLWEAGELFF.

This clonotype was seen a few times. The genes are TRBV28 and TRBJ1-5, with unresolved D. V was pared by 10 bases and J by 6 bases, with 4 bases between. Germline V CDR1 and CDR2: MDHEN, SYDVKM. The CDR3 length is 9 residues. The CDR3 DNA sequence: TGTGCCACGAGTCAGCCCCAGCATTTT. It translates to CATSQPQHF.

The gene calls are TRBV6-2 or TRBV6-3 and TRBJ2-7; perhaps TRBD1 as D (6 bases). The V and J ends lost 6 bases and 2 bases respectively, with 17 bases between them. The CDR3 runs 15 residues. Per the germline V gene, CDR1 is MNHEY and CDR2 is SVGEGT. CDR3 sequence: CASSHGQPSPYEQYV. CDR3 nucleotide sequence: TGTGCCAGCAGCCACGGACAGCCGTCCCCCTACGAGCAGTACGTC.

This chain uses TRBV28 with TRBJ1-2; TRBD1 might be the D (5 bases). This CDR3 spans 14 amino acids. The V and J ends lost 3 bases and 3 bases respectively, with 11 bases between them. CDR1 and CDR2 from the germline V gene are MDHEN and SYDVKM. The chain's CDR3 is CASSFWGTYYGYTF. CDR3 coding DNA: TGTGCCAGCAGTTTTTGGGGGACCTACTATGGCTACACCTTC.

This clonotype was recorded a few times. The rearrangement uses TRBV5-1 and TRBJ1-2; perhaps TRBD1 as D (5 bases). CDR1 is SGHRS and CDR2 is YFSETQ in the germline V gene. The germline V and J ends were trimmed by 4 bases and 13 bases, with 23 bases remaining between them. The CDR3 is 14 amino acids. The CDR3 loop reads CASSAPGPEKVPTF. The DNA for the CDR3 is TGCGCCAGCAGCGCCCCGGGACCAGAAAAGGTCCCCACCTTC.

The chain employs TRBV6-5 and TRBJ1-5; D is perhaps TRBD1 (5 bases). In germline, CDR1 is MNHEY, CDR2 SVGAGI. The CDR3 extends over 15 amino acids. V shed 5 bases and J shed 0 bases, with 11 bases lying between them. The CDR3 here is CASSTYRSSNQPQHF. The CDR3 DNA follows: TGTGCCAGCAGTACTTACAGGAGTAGCAATCAGCCCCAGCATTTT.

This sequence joins TRBV27 and TRBJ1-1; the D gene is possibly TRBD1 (6 bases). V was shortened by 6 bases and J by 7 bases, with 12 bases between the two germline ends. Germline CDR1 and CDR2: MNHEY and SMNVEV (reference sequence). The CDR3 runs 12 residues. CDR3 amino acids: CASRSRGLEAFF. CDR3 bases: TGTGCCAGCAGAAGCAGGGGTCTTGAAGCTTTCTTT.

This chain joins TRBV6-5 and TRBJ2-3; 8 nucleotides agree with TRBD2. Germline assignment: CDR1 MNHEY and CDR2 SVGAGI. CDR3 length equals 16 residues. Losses at the gene ends were 6 bases for V and 5 bases for J; bases not matched to a gene: 13. In DNA, the CDR3 is TGTGCCAGCAGCCGTACTTGGCGGGGGGCGGGAGATACGCAGTATTTT. Its protein is CASSRTWRGAGDTQYF.

In its sample, this clonotype was seen a few times. The chain is built from TRBV18 and TRBJ2-2; D uncertain. V dropped 2 bases and J dropped 0 bases, with 7 bases sitting between them. CDR3 size: 15 residues. The germline V gene has CDR1 KGHSH and CDR2 LQKENI. The CDR3 is CASSPAQPNTGELFF. The CDR3, as DNA: TGTGCCAGCTCACCAGCACAACCGAACACCGGGGAGCTGTTTTTT.